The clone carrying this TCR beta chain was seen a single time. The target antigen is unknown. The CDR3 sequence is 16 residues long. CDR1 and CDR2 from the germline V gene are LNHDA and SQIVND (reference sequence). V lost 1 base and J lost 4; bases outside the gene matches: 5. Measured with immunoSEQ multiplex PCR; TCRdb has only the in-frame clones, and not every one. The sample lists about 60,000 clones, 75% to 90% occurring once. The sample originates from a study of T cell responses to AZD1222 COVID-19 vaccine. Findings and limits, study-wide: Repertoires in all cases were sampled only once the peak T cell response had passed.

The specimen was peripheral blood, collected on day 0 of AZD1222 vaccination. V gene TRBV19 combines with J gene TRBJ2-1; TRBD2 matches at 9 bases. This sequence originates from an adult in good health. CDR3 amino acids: CASSIVLAGGYNEQFF. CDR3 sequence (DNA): TGTGCCAGTAGTATAGTTTTGGCGGGAGGGTACAATGAGCAGTTCTTC.